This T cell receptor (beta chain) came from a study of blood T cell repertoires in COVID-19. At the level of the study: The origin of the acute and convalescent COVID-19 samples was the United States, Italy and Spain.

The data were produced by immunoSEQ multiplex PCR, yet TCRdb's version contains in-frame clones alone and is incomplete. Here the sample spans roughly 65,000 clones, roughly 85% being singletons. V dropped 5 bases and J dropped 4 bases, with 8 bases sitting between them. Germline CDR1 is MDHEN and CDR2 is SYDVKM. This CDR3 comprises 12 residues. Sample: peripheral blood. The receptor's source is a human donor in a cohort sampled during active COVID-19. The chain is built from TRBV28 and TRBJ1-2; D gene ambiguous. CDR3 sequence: CASSLGSYGYTF. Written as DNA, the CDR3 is TGTGCCAGCAGTCTCGGGAGCTATGGCTACACCTTC.